This T cell receptor (beta chain) originates from a study of T cell changes during pregnancy in multiple sclerosis. The repertoire was sequenced with immunoSEQ multiplex PCR; TCRdb's copy has only in-frame clones and lacks some. The table has under 25,000 clones, more than 70% seen once. The germline V gene encodes CDR1 SGHAT and CDR2 FQNNGV. V dropped 3 bases and J dropped 1; count of bases not matched to a gene: 2. CDR3 length: 14 amino acids. The source was CD8+ T cells from peripheral blood mononuclear cells, collected before pregnancy. The chain carries TRBV11-2 and TRBJ2-7; 8 bases map to TRBD2. This TCR derives from a female donor with multiple sclerosis, enrolled in a pregnancy study. CDR3 in amino acids: CASSFAGGSYEQYF. The CDR3, as DNA: TGTGCCAGCAGCTTCGCGGGGGGTTCCTACGAGCAGTACTTC.